This T cell receptor (beta chain) was sequenced during a study of T cell responses to AZD1222 COVID-19 vaccine. Study details: Combined were second doses at about 4 or about 12 weeks. Study-wide findings and caveats: Donors skewed white British and female; clonal diversity was possibly underestimated.

The V end lost 6 bases, the J end lost 2 bases, and 26 bases lay between the germline ends. Per germline, CDR1 KGHSH and CDR2 LQKENI. CDR3 length: 18 residues. The repertoire was sequenced with immunoSEQ multiplex PCR; TCRdb's copy has only in-frame clones and lacks some. The table lists 95,000 to 100,000 clones, about 90% of them singletons, with approximately 25% in the top ten. As concerns this clone: What it binds is unknown.

The sequenced sample was peripheral blood, obtained on day 0 of AZD1222 vaccination. The sequence derives from an adult in good health. The chain uses TRBV18 and TRBJ2-7; D might be TRBD2 (5 bases). DNA for the CDR3: TGTGCCAGCTCGCCAAACCCGGGATCGGCGTGGGTTCCCTACGAGCAGTACTTC. Its protein product is CASSPNPGSAWVPYEQYF.